The 24 T cell receptor beta chains below were found in one sample sequenced in a study of CD8+ T cells in alopecia areata. It was cDNA, reverse transcribed from extracted RNA, that served as the sequencing template. Using immunoSEQ multiplex PCR, the repertoire was profiled, and TCRdb retains in-frame clones only, with some absent. The sample shows about 150,000 clones, about 51% of them seen only once. The sample consisted of CD8+ T cells sorted from blood, taken at week 0. These receptor sequences come from a human donor with alopecia areata.

The rearrangement links TRBV29-1 to TRBJ1-2; D possibly corresponds to TRBD1 (6 bases). The CDR3 covers 15 residues. Germline CDR1 SQVTM, CDR2 ANQGSEA. Deletions cut 0 bases from V and 0 bases from J, with 11 bases between. Here the CDR3 DNA reads TGCAGCGTTGAAGATGAGGGGGAATCTAACTATGGCTACACCTTC. It encodes CSVEDEGESNYGYTF. Full variable domain (outside the CDR3, taken from reference TRBV29-1 and TRBJ1-2): SAVISQKPSRDICQRGTSLTIQCQVDSQVTMMFWYRQQPGQSLTLIATANQGSEATYESGFVIDKFPISRPNLTFSTLTVSNMSPEDSSIYLCSVEDEGESNYGYTFGSGTRLTVV.

This clone was counted only a few times. This chain connects TRBV14 to TRBJ2-1; the match to TRBD2 covers 10 bases. Germline V gene data show CDR1 as SGHDN and CDR2 as FVKESK. This CDR3 comprises 14 residues. The V gene end was trimmed by 4 bases and the J gene end by 8 bases; junction bases not matched to a gene: 5. The CDR3 region has the DNA TGTGCCAGCAGCCTACCCGGGACTAGCGATGAGCAGTTCTTC. It encodes CASSLPGTSDEQFF.

This clone appeared a few times. The chain links TRBV10-3 to TRBJ2-6; 9 bases line up with TRBD1. V shed 10 bases, J shed 1 base, and the junction held 17 bases outside the gene matches. The germline V gene has CDR1 ENHRY and CDR2 SYGVKD. The CDR3 is 19 residues long. CDR3: CATLNPWGQGISGANVLTF. Written as DNA, the CDR3 is TGTGCCACCCTGAACCCGTGGGGACAGGGCATTTCTGGGGCCAACGTCCTGACTTTC.

The chain uses TRBV29-1 and TRBJ2-1, with D tentatively TRBD1 (6 bases). V gave up 4 bases and J gave up 1 base, with 14 bases separating them. The CDR3 covers 15 residues. From germline, CDR1 is SQVTM and CDR2 ANQGSEA. This CDR3 reads CSVVDSAISYNEQFF. The CDR3 DNA sequence: TGCAGCGTTGTGGACAGCGCTATTTCCTACAATGAGCAGTTCTTC.

The genes are TRBV6-5 and TRBJ1-2, with TRBD1 matching 7 bases. Germline-derived CDR1 and CDR2 are MNHEY and SVGAGI. The CDR3 consists of 13 residues. J gave up 6 bases and V 5 bases, and 6 bases lay outside the gene matches. The CDR3 DNA reads as TGTGCCAGCAGTCCACTGGACAGGAATGGCTACACCTTC. Protein: CASSPLDRNGYTF.

The chain is built from TRBV13 and TRBJ1-1, with no clear D. Germline V CDR1 and CDR2: PRHDT, FYEKMQ (reference sequence). V was trimmed by 0 bases and J by 3 bases, leaving 20 bases between them. CDR3 length equals 18 residues. CDR3 coding DNA: TGTGCCAGCAGCTTAGGTATGCAAGGCGCCCGATCCCACACTGAAGCTTTCTTT. This sequence encodes CASSLGMQGARSHTEAFF.

The rearrangement joins TRBV13 to TRBJ2-7; the D gene is possibly TRBD1 (5 bases). This CDR3 has 14 residues. Per the germline V gene, CDR1 is PRHDT and CDR2 is FYEKMQ (reference sequence). Trimming removed 5 bases from V and 3 bases from J, with 14 bases in between. The CDR3 spells CASSPSGARYEQYF. The CDR3, as DNA: TGTGCCAGCAGCCCTAGTGGGGCCCGCTACGAGCAGTACTTC.

This clone was seen just once. The V gene is TRBV10-2, the J gene TRBJ2-2, with D perhaps matching TRBD1 or TRBD2 (6 bases each). Deletions cut 7 bases from V and 7 bases from J, with 16 bases between. This CDR3 comprises 14 residues. Germline V gene lookup returns CDR1 WSHSY and CDR2 SAAADI. The CDR3 is CASNGGQIIGELFF. The CDR3 DNA is TGCGCCAGCAATGGGGGGCAGATTATCGGGGAGCTGTTTTTT.

The gene calls are TRBV5-1 and TRBJ2-7, with D tentatively TRBD1 (5 bases). V lost 1 base, J lost 3 bases, and 11 bases lay in between. The CDR3 runs to 14 residues. The V gene's germline CDR1 is SGHRS and CDR2 YFSETQ. CDR3 sequence (DNA): TGCGCCAGCAGCTTGAGGCAGGGATACTACGAGCAGTACTTC. It encodes CASSLRQGYYEQYF. The full variable domain, rest sourced from reference TRBV5-1 and TRBJ2-7, is KAGVTQTPRYLIKTRGQQVTLSCSPISGHRSVSWYQQTPGQGLQFLFEYFSETQRNKGNFPGRFSGRQFSNSRSEMNVSTLELGDSALYLCASSLRQGYYEQYFGPGTRLTVT.

This clone was counted a few times. V gene TRBV29-1 combines with J gene TRBJ2-5; D unclear. V was cut by 2 bases and J by 4 bases, with 11 bases left in between. The CDR3 has 13 residues. CDR1 is SQVTM and CDR2 is ANQGSEA in the germline V gene. The CDR3 reads CSVELSGSETQYF. CDR3 coding DNA: TGCAGCGTTGAACTCAGTGGATCAGAGACCCAGTACTTC.

This clone was recorded a few times. The chain joins TRBV29-1 to TRBJ2-5; 9 positions match TRBD2. This CDR3 spans 13 amino acids. The trim removed 7 bases at V and 2 bases at J, leaving 5 bases unmatched. Per germline, CDR1 SQVTM and CDR2 ANQGSEA. CDR3: CSALAGAQETQYF. CDR3 sequence (DNA): TGCAGCGCCTTAGCGGGGGCACAAGAGACCCAGTACTTC.

The chain couples TRBV29-1 to TRBJ2-5; maybe TRBD2 (5 bases). Trimming left V 2 bases short and J 2 bases short, with 12 bases between. Germline V gene sequence: CDR1 SQVTM, CDR2 ANQGSEA. The CDR3 sequence is 14 residues long. The CDR3 here is CSVETAGKQETQYF. CDR3 sequence (DNA): TGCAGCGTTGAAACGGCGGGCAAACAAGAGACCCAGTACTTC. Together with reference TRBV29-1 and TRBJ2-5, the CDR3 gives the full variable domain: SAVISQKPSRDICQRGTSLTIQCQVDSQVTMMFWYRQQPGQSLTLIATANQGSEATYESGFVIDKFPISRPNLTFSTLTVSNMSPEDSSIYLCSVETAGKQETQYFGPGTRLLVL.

This clone was counted only a few times. The V and J genes are TRBV29-1 and TRBJ2-3; D is undetermined. CDR1 is SQVTM and CDR2 is ANQGSEA in the germline V gene. Trimming took off 3 bases at V and 4 bases at J, with 20 bases between the two ends. CDR3 size: 16 residues. In DNA form, the CDR3 reads TGCAGCGTTGAGGGCCTAACAGCCTTTCAACCAGATACGCAGTATTTT. It yields the protein CSVEGLTAFQPDTQYF.

V gene TRBV29-1 combines with J gene TRBJ2-7; tentatively, D is TRBD1 or TRBD2 (5 bases each). The CDR3 spans 13 residues. Trimming stripped 7 bases from V and 0 bases from J, with 13 bases between. Looked up from germline, CDR1 is SQVTM and CDR2 is ANQGSEA. The CDR3 DNA reads as TGCAGCGCCGGGGACCGATACTCCTACGAGCAGTACTTC. Protein product: CSAGDRYSYEQYF.

The rearrangement links TRBV4-3 to TRBJ1-5; D call uncertain. Germline-derived CDR1 and CDR2 are LGHNA and YSLEER. The CDR3 covers 13 residues. Trimming stripped 0 bases from V and 6 bases from J, with 6 bases between. CDR3 DNA: TGCGCCAGCAGCCAAGACGAGGGTCAGCCCCAGCATTTT. Amino acid sequence: CASSQDEGQPQHF.

This clone was counted a few times. CDR3 protein: CSVRTSGGPERHWDEQFF. The DNA for the CDR3 is TGCAGCGTCCGGACTAGCGGGGGACCCGAACGCCACTGGGATGAGCAGTTCTTC. The rearrangement links TRBV29-1 to TRBJ2-1; 13 bases are a match to TRBD2. The ends lost 6 bases at V and 8 bases at J; junction bases unmatched: 19. The germline V gene encodes CDR1 SQVTM and CDR2 ANQGSEA. There are 18 residues in the CDR3.

This chain links TRBV7-2 with TRBJ1-5, with no clear D. Trimming took 6 bases from V and 2 from J, leaving 17 bases between them. The CDR3 loop spans 16 amino acids. The germline CDR1 and CDR2 sequences are SGHTA and FQGNSA. The CDR3 bases are TGTGCCAGCAGTTTCTCCCAAGGACGGGGCAATCAGCCCCAGCATTTT. It translates to CASSFSQGRGNQPQHF.

The chain employs TRBV29-1 and TRBJ2-3, with D tentatively TRBD2 (6 bases). V dropped 4 bases and J dropped 2 bases, with 10 bases sitting between them. Germline V lookup: CDR1 SQVTM, CDR2 ANQGSEA. The CDR3 totals 13 residues. The CDR3 nucleotides read TGCAGCGTTGTACGGACTACCACAGATACGCAGTATTTT. Translation: CSVVRTTTDTQYF.

A few counts support this clone. A junction boundary mismatches the germline segment, possibly from a read error. V is TRBV29-1 and J is TRBJ2-7, with D unresolved. The CDR3 covers 12 residues. Germline-derived CDR1 and CDR2 are SQVTM and ANQGSEA. The CDR3 DNA reads TGCAGCGTGGAAGACGTAGCCTACGAGCAGTACTTC. Its translation: CSVEDVAYEQYF.

The chain uses TRBV7-7 and TRBJ2-5, with TRBD1 identical over 7 bases. The CDR3 is made up of 15 amino acids. The germline V gene encodes CDR1 SSHAT and CDR2 FNYEAQ (reference sequence). The ends lost 5 bases at V and 2 bases at J; junction bases unmatched: 8. In nucleotides, the CDR3 is TGTGCCAGCAGCAAAAGTGCAGGGGGTCAAGAGACCCAGTACTTC. Protein: CASSKSAGGQETQYF. Full variable domain (remainder filled in from reference TRBV7-7 and TRBJ2-5): GAGVSQSPRYKVTKRGQDVTLRCDPISSHATLYWYQQALGQGPEFLTYFNYEAQPDKSGLPSDRFSAERPEGSISTLTIQRTEQRDSAMYRCASSKSAGGQETQYFGPGTRLLVL.

This clone came up a few times. CDR3 bases: TGTGCCAGCAGCTTTACCGGACAGGGATACAATGAGCAGTTCTTC. Translating it yields CASSFTGQGYNEQFF. The chain links TRBV13 to TRBJ2-1; 8 nucleotides align to TRBD1. V lost 3 bases, J lost 4 bases, and 5 bases stayed unmatched. The germline V gene encodes CDR1 PRHDT and CDR2 FYEKMQ (reference sequence). The CDR3 runs 15 residues.

About this clone itself: The junction and the germline gene differ at one end; a read error may be behind it. The J gene is TRBJ1-2, the V gene TRBV15; D might be TRBD1 (5 bases). This CDR3 is 13 amino acids long. Germline V CDR1 and CDR2: LNHNV, YYDKDF (reference sequence). CDR3 protein: CATSRKRDLSLVF. CDR3 in DNA: TGTGCCACCAGCAGGAAAAGGGACTTGTCCCTAGTTTTC.

The J gene is TRBJ2-3, the V gene TRBV30, with 8 bases fitting TRBD1. Germline loops: CDR1 GTSNPN, CDR2 SVGIG (reference sequence). V dropped 1 base and J dropped 2; count of bases not matched to a gene: 14. This CDR3 has 18 amino acids. The CDR3 protein is CAWSGWLQGESLTDTQYF. The CDR3 DNA sequence: TGTGCCTGGAGTGGATGGCTACAGGGGGAATCTCTCACAGATACGCAGTATTTT.

The V gene is TRBV29-1, the J gene TRBJ2-1; 10 nucleotides agree with TRBD2. V lost 5 bases to trimming and J lost 4 bases; unmatched junction nucleotides: 8. The CDR3 spans 15 residues. Germline V gene sequence: CDR1 SQVTM, CDR2 ANQGSEA. Here the CDR3 reads CSVNSGGAGYNEQFF. The CDR3 nucleotides are TGCAGCGTTAACAGCGGGGGGGCCGGTTACAATGAGCAGTTCTTC.